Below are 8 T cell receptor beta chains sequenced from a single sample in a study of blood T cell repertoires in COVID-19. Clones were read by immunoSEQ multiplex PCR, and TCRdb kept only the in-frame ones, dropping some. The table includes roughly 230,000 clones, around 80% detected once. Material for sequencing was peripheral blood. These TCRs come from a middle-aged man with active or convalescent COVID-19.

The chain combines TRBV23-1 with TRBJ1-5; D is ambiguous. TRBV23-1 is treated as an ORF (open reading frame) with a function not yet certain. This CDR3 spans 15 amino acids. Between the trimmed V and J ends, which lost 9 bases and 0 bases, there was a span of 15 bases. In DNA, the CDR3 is TGCGCCAGTCCAAGCCCGATTTTTAGCAATCAGCCCCAGCATTTT. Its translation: CASPSPIFSNQPQHF.

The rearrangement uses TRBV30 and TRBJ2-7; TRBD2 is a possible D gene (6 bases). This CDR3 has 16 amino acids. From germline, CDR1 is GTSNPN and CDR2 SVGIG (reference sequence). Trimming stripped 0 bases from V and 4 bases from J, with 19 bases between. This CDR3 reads CAWSVMGIWGDYEQYF. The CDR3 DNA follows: TGTGCCTGGAGTGTAATGGGCATCTGGGGGGATTACGAGCAGTACTTC.

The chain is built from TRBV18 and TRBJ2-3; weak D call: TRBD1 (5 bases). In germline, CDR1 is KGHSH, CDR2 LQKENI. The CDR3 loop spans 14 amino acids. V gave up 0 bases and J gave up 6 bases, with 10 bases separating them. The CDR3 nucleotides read TGTGCCAGCTCACCACCGTCCAGGGCGGATACGCAGTATTTT. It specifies CASSPPSRADTQYF.

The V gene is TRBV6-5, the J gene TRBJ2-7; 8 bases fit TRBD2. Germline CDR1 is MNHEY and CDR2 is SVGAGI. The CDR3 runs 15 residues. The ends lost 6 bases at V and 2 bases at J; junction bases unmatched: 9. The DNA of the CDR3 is TGTGCCAGCAGCATAGGACTAGCTGGGACCTACGAGCAGTACTTC. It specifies CASSIGLAGTYEQYF.

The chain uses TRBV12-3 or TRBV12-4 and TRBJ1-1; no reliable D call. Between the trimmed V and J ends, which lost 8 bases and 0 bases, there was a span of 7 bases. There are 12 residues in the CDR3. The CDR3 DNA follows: TGTGCCAGCTCCCAGGTGAACACTGAAGCTTTCTTT. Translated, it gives CASSQVNTEAFF.

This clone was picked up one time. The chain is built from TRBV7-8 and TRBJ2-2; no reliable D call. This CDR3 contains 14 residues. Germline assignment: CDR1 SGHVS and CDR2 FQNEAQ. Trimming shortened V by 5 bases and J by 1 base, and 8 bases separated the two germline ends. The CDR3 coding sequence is TGTGCCAGCAGCCCATACGGGAACACCGGGGAGCTGTTTTTT. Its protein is CASSPYGNTGELFF.

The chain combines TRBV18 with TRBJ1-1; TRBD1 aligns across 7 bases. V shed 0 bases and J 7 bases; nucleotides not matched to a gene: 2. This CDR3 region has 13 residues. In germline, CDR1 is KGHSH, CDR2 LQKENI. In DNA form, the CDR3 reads TGTGCCAGCTCACCACCGGGACAGTTTGAAGCTTTCTTT. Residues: CASSPPGQFEAFF.

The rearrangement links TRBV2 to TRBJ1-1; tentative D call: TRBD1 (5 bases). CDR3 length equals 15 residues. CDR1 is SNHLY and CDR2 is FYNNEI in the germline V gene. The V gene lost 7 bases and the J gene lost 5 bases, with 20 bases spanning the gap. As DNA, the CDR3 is TGTGCCAGCATTTCGCAAGGTTCGCGGGGGACTGAAGCTTTCTTT. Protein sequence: CASISQGSRGTEAFF.